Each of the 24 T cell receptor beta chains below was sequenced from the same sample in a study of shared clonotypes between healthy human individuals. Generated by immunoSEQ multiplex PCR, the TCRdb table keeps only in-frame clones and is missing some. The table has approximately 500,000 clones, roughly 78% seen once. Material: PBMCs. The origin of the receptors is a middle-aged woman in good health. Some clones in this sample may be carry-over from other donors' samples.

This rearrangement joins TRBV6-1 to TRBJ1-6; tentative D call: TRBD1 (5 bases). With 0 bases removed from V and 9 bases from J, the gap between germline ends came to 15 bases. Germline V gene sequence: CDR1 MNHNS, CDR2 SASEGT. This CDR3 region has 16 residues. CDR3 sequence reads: CASSEAWQGRVSPLHF. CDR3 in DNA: TGTGCCAGCAGTGAAGCGTGGCAGGGAAGGGTTTCACCCCTCCACTTT.

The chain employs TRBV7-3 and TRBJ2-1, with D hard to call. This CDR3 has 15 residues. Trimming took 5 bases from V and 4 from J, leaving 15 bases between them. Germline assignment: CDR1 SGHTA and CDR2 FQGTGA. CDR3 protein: CASSPSAHPYNEQFF. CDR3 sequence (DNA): TGTGCCAGCAGCCCCAGCGCGCACCCTTACAATGAGCAGTTCTTC.

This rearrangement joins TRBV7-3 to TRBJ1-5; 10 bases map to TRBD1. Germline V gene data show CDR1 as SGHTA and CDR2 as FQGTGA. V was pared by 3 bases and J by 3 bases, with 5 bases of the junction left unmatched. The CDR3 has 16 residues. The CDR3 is CASSFPDRGPNQPQHF. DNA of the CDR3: TGTGCCAGCAGCTTCCCTGACAGGGGGCCCAATCAGCCCCAGCATTTT.

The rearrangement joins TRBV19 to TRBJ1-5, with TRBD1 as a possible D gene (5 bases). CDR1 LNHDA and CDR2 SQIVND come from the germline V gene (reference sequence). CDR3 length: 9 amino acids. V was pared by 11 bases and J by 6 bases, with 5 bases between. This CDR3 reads CAGGQPQHF. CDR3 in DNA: TGTGCCGGGGGTCAGCCCCAGCATTTT.

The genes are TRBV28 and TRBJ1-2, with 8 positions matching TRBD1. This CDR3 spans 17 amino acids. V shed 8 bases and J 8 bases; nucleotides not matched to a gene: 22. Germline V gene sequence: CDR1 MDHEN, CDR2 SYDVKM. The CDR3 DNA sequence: TGTGCCAGCCGAGGGGCGACAGGGGCACCATCGTTCGGGGGCTACACCTTC. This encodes CASRGATGAPSFGGYTF.

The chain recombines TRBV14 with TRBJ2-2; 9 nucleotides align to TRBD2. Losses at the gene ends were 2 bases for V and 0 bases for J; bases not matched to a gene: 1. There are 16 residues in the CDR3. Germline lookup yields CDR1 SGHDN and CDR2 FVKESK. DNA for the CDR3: TGTGCCAGCAGCCAACTAGCGGGGACGAACACCGGGGAGCTGTTTTTT. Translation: CASSQLAGTNTGELFF. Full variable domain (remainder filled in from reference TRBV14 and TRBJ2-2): EAGVTQFPSHSVIEKGQTVTLRCDPISGHDNLYWYRRVMGKEIKFLLHFVKESKQDESGMPNNRFLAERTGGTYSTLKVQPAELEDSGVYFCASSQLAGTNTGELFFGEGSRLTVL.

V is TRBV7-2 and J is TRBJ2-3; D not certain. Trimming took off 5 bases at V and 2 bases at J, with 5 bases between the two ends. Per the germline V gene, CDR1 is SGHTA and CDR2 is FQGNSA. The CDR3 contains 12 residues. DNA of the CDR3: TGTGCCAGCAGCACAGACACAGATACGCAGTATTTT. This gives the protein CASSTDTDTQYF.

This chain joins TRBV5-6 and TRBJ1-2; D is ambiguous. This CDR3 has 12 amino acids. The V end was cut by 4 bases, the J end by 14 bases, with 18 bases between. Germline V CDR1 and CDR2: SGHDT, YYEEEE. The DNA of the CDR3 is TGTGCCAGCAGCCTCGGACGGAAAAGTCAAACCTTC. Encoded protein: CASSLGRKSQTF.

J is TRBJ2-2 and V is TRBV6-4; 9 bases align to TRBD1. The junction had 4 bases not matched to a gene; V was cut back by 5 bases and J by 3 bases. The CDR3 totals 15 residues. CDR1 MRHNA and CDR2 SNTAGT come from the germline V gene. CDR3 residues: CASSPRQGDTGELFF. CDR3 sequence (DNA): TGTGCCAGCAGTCCACGACAGGGGGACACCGGGGAGCTGTTTTTT.

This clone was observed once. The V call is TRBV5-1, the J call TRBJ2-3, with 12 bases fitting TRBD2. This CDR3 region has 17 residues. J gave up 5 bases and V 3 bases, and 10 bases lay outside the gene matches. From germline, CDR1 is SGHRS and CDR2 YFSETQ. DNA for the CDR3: TGCGCCAGCAGCTCTCAGACTAGCGGGAGTAATGTAGATACGCAGTATTTT. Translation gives CASSSQTSGSNVDTQYF. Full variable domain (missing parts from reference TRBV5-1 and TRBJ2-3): KAGVTQTPRYLIKTRGQQVTLSCSPISGHRSVSWYQQTPGQGLQFLFEYFSETQRNKGNFPGRFSGRQFSNSRSEMNVSTLELGDSALYLCASSSQTSGSNVDTQYFGPGTRLTVL.

CDR3 region: CASSPGEIYGYTF. The CDR3 nucleotides read TGTGCCAGCTCACCAGGAGAGATCTATGGCTACACCTTC. This sequence joins TRBV18 and TRBJ1-2, with D uncertain. V lost 2 bases and J lost 4, with 8 bases in between. The CDR3 covers 13 residues. Germline V lookup: CDR1 KGHSH, CDR2 LQKENI.

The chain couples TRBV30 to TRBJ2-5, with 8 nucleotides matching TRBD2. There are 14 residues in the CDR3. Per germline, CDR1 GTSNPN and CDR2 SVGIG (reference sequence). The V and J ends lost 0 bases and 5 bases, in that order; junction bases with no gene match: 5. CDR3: CAWSVAAGVETQYF. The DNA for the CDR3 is TGTGCCTGGAGTGTGGCAGCGGGAGTCGAGACCCAGTACTTC.

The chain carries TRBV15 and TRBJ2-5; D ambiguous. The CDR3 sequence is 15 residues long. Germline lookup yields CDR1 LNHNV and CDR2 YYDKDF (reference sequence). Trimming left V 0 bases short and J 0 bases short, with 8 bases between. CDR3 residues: CATSRDLSDQETQYF. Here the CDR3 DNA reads TGTGCCACCAGCAGAGATCTTTCAGACCAAGAGACCCAGTACTTC. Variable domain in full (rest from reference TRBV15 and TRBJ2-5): DAMVIQNPRYQVTQFGKPVTLSCSQTLNHNVMYWYQQKSSQAPKLLFHYYDKDFNNEADTPDNFQSRRPNTSFCFLDIRSPGLGDTAMYLCATSRDLSDQETQYFGPGTRLLVL.

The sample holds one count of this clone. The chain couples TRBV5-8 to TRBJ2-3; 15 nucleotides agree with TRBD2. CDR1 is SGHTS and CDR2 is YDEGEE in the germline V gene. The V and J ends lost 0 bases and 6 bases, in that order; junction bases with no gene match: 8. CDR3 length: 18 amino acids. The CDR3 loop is CASSLGGTSGRWSDTQYF. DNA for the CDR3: TGTGCCAGCAGCTTGGGGGGGACTAGCGGGAGGTGGAGCGATACGCAGTATTTT.

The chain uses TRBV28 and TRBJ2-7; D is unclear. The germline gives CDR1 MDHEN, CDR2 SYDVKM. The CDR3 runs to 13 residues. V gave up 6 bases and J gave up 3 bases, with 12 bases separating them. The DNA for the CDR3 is TGTGCCAGCAGCCCAAATAGAGTCTACGAGCAGTACTTC. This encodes CASSPNRVYEQYF.

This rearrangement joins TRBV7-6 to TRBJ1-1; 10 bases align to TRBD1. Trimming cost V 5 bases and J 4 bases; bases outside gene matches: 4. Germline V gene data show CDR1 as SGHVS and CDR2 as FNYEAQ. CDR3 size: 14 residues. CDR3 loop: CASSMGQGSTEAFF. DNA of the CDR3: TGTGCCAGCAGCATGGGACAGGGGTCCACTGAAGCTTTCTTT.

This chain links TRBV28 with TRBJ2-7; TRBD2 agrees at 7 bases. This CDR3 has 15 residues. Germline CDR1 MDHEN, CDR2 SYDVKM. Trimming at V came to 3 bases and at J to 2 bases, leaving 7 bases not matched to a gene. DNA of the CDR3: TGTGCCAGCAGTTTGGGTCTAGCGGATACCTACGAGCAGTACTTC. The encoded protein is CASSLGLADTYEQYF.

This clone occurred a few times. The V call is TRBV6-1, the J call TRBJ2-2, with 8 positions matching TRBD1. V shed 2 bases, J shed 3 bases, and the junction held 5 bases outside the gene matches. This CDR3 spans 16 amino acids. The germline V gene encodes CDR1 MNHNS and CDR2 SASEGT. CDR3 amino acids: CASSEFPGGYTGELFF. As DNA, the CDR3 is TGTGCCAGCAGTGAATTCCCAGGGGGCTACACCGGGGAGCTGTTTTTT.

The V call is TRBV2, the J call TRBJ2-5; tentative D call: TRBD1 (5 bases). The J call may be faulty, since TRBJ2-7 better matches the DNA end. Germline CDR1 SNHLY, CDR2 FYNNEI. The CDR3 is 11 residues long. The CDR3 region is CATDSSYEQYF. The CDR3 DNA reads TGTGCCACTGACAGCTCCTACGAGCAGTACTTC.

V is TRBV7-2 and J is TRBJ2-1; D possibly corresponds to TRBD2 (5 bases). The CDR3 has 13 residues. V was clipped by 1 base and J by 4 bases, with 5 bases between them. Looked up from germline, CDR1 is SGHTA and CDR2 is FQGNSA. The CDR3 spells CASSLGLYNEQFF. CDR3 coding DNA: TGTGCCAGCAGCTTAGGACTATACAATGAGCAGTTCTTC. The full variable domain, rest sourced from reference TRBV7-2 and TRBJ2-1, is GAGVSQSPSNKVTEKGKDVELRCDPISGHTALYWYRQSLGQGLEFLIYFQGNSAPDKSGLPSDRFSAERTGGSVSTLTIQRTQQEDSAVYLCASSLGLYNEQFFGPGTRLTVL.

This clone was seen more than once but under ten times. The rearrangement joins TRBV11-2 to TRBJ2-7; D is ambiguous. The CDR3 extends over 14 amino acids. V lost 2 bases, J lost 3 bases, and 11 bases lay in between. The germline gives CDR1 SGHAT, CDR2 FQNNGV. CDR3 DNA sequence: TGTGCCAGCAGCTTACTCGCGGAATACTACGAGCAGTACTTC. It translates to CASSLLAEYYEQYF. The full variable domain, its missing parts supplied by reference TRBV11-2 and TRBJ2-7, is EAGVAQSPRYKIIEKRQSVAFWCNPISGHATLYWYQQILGQGPKLLIQFQNNGVVDDSQLPKDRFSAERLKGVDSTLKIQPAKLEDSAVYLCASSLLAEYYEQYFGPGTRLTVT.

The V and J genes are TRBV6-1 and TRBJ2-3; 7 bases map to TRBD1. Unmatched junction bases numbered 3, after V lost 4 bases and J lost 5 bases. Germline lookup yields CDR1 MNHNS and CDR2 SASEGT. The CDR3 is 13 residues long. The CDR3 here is CASSGQGRDTQYF. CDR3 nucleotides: TGTGCCAGCAGTGGACAGGGACGAGATACGCAGTATTTT.

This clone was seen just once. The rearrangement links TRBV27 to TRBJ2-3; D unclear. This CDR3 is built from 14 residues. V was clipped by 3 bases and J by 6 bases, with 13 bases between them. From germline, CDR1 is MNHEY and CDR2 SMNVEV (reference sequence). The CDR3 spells CASSFPHTRDTQYF. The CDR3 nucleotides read TGTGCCAGCAGTTTCCCCCACACGAGGGATACGCAGTATTTT.

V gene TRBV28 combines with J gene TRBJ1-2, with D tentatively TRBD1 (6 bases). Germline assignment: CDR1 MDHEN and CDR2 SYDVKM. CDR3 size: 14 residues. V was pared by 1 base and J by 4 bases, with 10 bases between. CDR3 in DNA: TGTGCCAGCAGTTTATTTCAACAGGGCTATGGCTACACCTTC. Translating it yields CASSLFQQGYGYTF.